One sample yielded the 23 T cell receptor beta chains listed below, sequenced in a study of vaccination and CD4 T cells after COVID-19. An Oncomine TCR Beta short-read assay was used to sequence the DNA from cultured CD4+ T cells. MiXCR, run by TCRdb on the PCR reads, gives a single entry per CDR3 protein. The sample carries about 21,000 distinct CDR3 sequences, roughly half recorded once. The treatment is: approximately 9-day PBMC culture with coronavirus spike peptide pools or control peptides (ViraFEST assay). Their antigens remain unidentified. The specimen was CD4+ T cells from blood, cultured in vitro. These receptors all stem from a human donor who had recovered from COVID-19.

The CDR3 nucleotides are TGCGCCAGCAGGGCATCGGGTAGGAATTCACCCCTCCACTTT. It is translated as CASRASGRNSPLHF. The chain employs TRBV10-2 and TRBJ1-6; D ambiguous. The germline V gene encodes CDR1 WSHSY and CDR2 SAAADI. This CDR3 is built from 14 residues. The ends were cut back, 6 bases at V and 7 bases at J, with 13 bases in the middle.

The rearrangement joins TRBV5-1 to TRBJ2-2; the D is unclear. With 3 bases removed from V and 7 bases from J, the gap between germline ends came to 13 bases. The CDR3 has 14 residues. Looked up from germline, CDR1 is SGHRS and CDR2 is YFSETQ. CDR3 DNA sequence: TGCGCCAGCAGCTGGCTCGACGGCGGCGGGGAGCTGTTTTTT. As protein: CASSWLDGGGELFF. The whole variable domain, remainder taken from reference TRBV5-1 and TRBJ2-2, is KAGVTQTPRYLIKTRGQQVTLSCSPISGHRSVSWYQQTPGQGLQFLFEYFSETQRNKGNFPGRFSGRQFSNSRSEMNVSTLELGDSALYLCASSWLDGGGELFFGEGSRLTVL.

The genes are TRBV20-1 and TRBJ1-1; D unclear. The CDR3 contains 14 residues. Germline assignment: CDR1 DFQATT and CDR2 SNEGSKA (reference sequence). V lost 0 bases and J lost 0, with 8 bases in between. Here the CDR3 reads CSAREKGMNTEAFF. The CDR3 region has the DNA TGCAGTGCTAGAGAGAAGGGAATGAACACTGAAGCTTTCTTT.

This clonotype has only a few counts. The chain carries TRBV10-3 and TRBJ2-3; D gene unclear. The CDR3 totals 12 residues. Germline CDR1 is ENHRY and CDR2 is SYGVKD. Trimming left V 6 bases short and J 5 bases short, with 9 bases between. The CDR3: CAISPLEDTQYF. CDR3 sequence (DNA): TGTGCCATCAGCCCCTTGGAAGATACGCAGTATTTT.

The chain couples TRBV20-1 to TRBJ2-4, with 10 bases fitting TRBD2. The CDR3 length is 17 residues. CDR1 is DFQATT and CDR2 is SNEGSKA in the germline V gene (reference sequence). The trim removed 4 bases at V and 8 bases at J, leaving 17 bases unmatched. This chain's CDR3 is CSANAPGLATITDIQYF. The CDR3 nucleotides are TGCAGTGCTAACGCCCCGGGACTAGCGACCATAACGGACATTCAGTACTTC.

Only a few counts were recorded for this clonotype. This chain uses TRBV20-1 with TRBJ2-3; D uncertain. Germline CDR1 DFQATT, CDR2 SNEGSKA (reference sequence). CDR3 length: 12 residues. Between the trimmed V and J ends, which lost 3 bases and 1 base, there was a span of 5 bases. DNA of the CDR3: TGCAGTGCTAGTGTTCGCACAGATACGCAGTATTTT. Its translation is CSASVRTDTQYF.

The chain links TRBV24-1 to TRBJ1-5; TRBD1 matches at 12 bases. CDR1 and CDR2 (germline): KGHDR, SFDVKD. V gave up 5 bases and J gave up 4 bases; unmatched junction bases: 2. The CDR3 runs 15 residues. CDR3 DNA sequence: TGTGCCACCAGTGGGGGACAGGGGGCGAATCAGCCCCAGCATTTT. Its translation is CATSGGQGANQPQHF.

This clonotype was observed a few times. The chain has TRBV6-2 or TRBV6-3 and TRBJ1-1; no reliable D call. V was clipped by 5 bases and J by 3 bases, with 22 bases between them. Germline CDR1 and CDR2: MNHEY and SVGEGT. The CDR3 loop spans 17 amino acids. This CDR3 reads CASSHITVGSLYTEAFF. The CDR3 DNA reads as TGTGCCAGCAGTCACATTACGGTCGGCAGTTTGTACACTGAAGCTTTCTTT.

The chain carries TRBV6-4 and TRBJ2-7; 12 nucleotides line up with TRBD1. CDR3 length: 22 residues. Germline CDR1 MRHNA, CDR2 SNTAGT. The ends lost 4 bases at V and 7 bases at J; junction bases unmatched: 29. CDR3 in DNA: TGTGCCAGCAGTGGGGGACAGGGGGCTTCGTCGCACTTGCAGAAACCCGGCGGGGAGCAGTACTTC. Amino acid sequence: CASSGGQGASSHLQKPGGEQYF.

The rearrangement links TRBV7-2 to TRBJ2-7; no definite D call. The CDR3 is 14 amino acids. The ends were cut back, 0 bases at V and 3 bases at J, with 9 bases in the middle. The germline V gene has CDR1 SGHTA and CDR2 FQGNSA. CDR3 DNA sequence: TGTGCCAGCAGCTTAGCCGAGATCTACTACGAGCAGTACTTC. Translating it yields CASSLAEIYYEQYF. The entire variable domain, with the rest obtained from reference TRBV7-2 and TRBJ2-7, is as follows: GAGVSQSPSNKVTEKGKDVELRCDPISGHTALYWYRQSLGQGLEFLIYFQGNSAPDKSGLPSDRFSAERTGGSVSTLTIQRTQQEDSAVYLCASSLAEIYYEQYFGPGTRLTVT.

The genes are TRBV7-6 and TRBJ2-5; unclear D gene. CDR1 SGHVS and CDR2 FNYEAQ come from the germline V gene. Trimming took 5 bases from V and 1 from J, leaving 11 bases between them. The CDR3 totals 14 residues. The CDR3 loop is CASSPRLGQETQYF. CDR3 DNA: TGTGCCAGCAGCCCAAGGTTGGGCCAAGAGACCCAGTACTTC.

V gene TRBV7-9 combines with J gene TRBJ1-6; D unclear. This CDR3 has 15 residues. Per germline, CDR1 SEHNR and CDR2 FQNEAQ (reference sequence). With 5 bases removed from V and 5 bases from J, the gap between germline ends came to 13 bases. CDR3: CASSAGRSNNSPLHF. The DNA for the CDR3 is TGTGCCAGCAGCGCCGGGAGGTCGAATAATTCACCCCTCCACTTT.

The chain combines TRBV19 with TRBJ1-1; 7 nucleotides agree with TRBD1. The CDR3 spans 13 residues. V trimming: 4 bases; J trimming: 6 bases; junction bases outside the gene matches: 5. Germline V gives CDR1 LNHDA, CDR2 SQIVND (reference sequence). The CDR3 bases are TGTGCCAGTAGTAGAAGGGGGCTGGCTGAAGCTTTCTTT. Translation gives CASSRRGLAEAFF.

This clonotype was seen a few times. The chain has TRBV4-2 and TRBJ2-3; D call uncertain. The V gene's germline CDR1 is LGHNA and CDR2 YNFKEQ. The CDR3 consists of 15 residues. The V end was cut by 6 bases, the J end by 0 bases, with 13 bases between. The CDR3 DNA is TGTGCCAGCAGGGGAAACCCGACTAGCACAGATACGCAGTATTTT. The encoded protein is CASRGNPTSTDTQYF.

The rearrangement joins TRBV4-3 to TRBJ1-1; TRBD1 matches at 8 bases. The V and J ends lost 0 bases and 10 bases, in that order; junction bases with no gene match: 4. The CDR3 runs 13 residues. The germline V gene encodes CDR1 LGHNA and CDR2 YSLEER. The DNA of the CDR3 is TGCGCCAGCAGCCAAGAACTACAGGGGGGAGCTTTCTTT. This translates into CASSQELQGGAFF.

CDR3 amino acids: CASSVDPLTSNYGYTF. The CDR3 DNA reads as TGTGCCAGCAGCGTAGACCCCCTTACGTCTAACTATGGCTACACCTTC. The genes are TRBV9 and TRBJ1-2; no clear D. Germline V gene lookup returns CDR1 SGDLS and CDR2 YYNGEE. V lost 0 bases and J lost 0, with 12 bases in between. The CDR3 contains 16 residues.

The chain combines TRBV29-1 with TRBJ1-1; D unclear. Per the germline V gene, CDR1 is SQVTM and CDR2 is ANQGSEA. This CDR3 is built from 13 residues. The CDR3 DNA reads as TGCAACGGAAAAGGGAGCGTAGGCACTGAAGCTTTCTTT. Amino acids: CNGKGSVGTEAFF. The whole variable domain, remainder taken from reference TRBV29-1 and TRBJ1-1, is SAVISQKPSRDICQRGTSLTIQCQVDSQVTMMFWYRQQPGQSLTLIATANQGSEATYESGFVIDKFPISRPNLTFSTLTVSNMSPEDSSIYLCNGKGSVGTEAFFGQGTRLTVV.

The rearrangement uses TRBV11-2 and TRBJ2-7; 7 bases map to TRBD1. The V gene end was trimmed by 4 bases and the J gene end by 6 bases; junction bases not matched to a gene: 12. CDR1 and CDR2 from the germline V gene are SGHAT and FQNNGV. This CDR3 is built from 15 residues. The chain's CDR3 is CASSSFFSGTVEQYF. CDR3 in DNA: TGTGCCAGCAGCTCCTTTTTCTCCGGGACAGTCGAGCAGTACTTC.

V and J are TRBV12-3 or TRBV12-4 and TRBJ2-1, with 8 bases lining up with TRBD2. This CDR3 contains 14 residues. The V segment lost 6 bases and the J segment 7 bases; nucleotides outside the gene matches: 8. This chain's CDR3 is CASRSGSQLNEQFF. The CDR3 nucleotides are TGTGCCAGCAGGAGCGGGAGTCAGCTTAATGAGCAGTTCTTC.

The chain recombines TRBV2 with TRBJ1-1; the match to TRBD1 covers 8 bases. The ends lost 6 bases at V and 11 bases at J; junction bases unmatched: 14. CDR1 and CDR2 (germline): SNHLY, FYNNEI. The CDR3 covers 14 residues. The CDR3 sequence is CASSPSDRGGKAFF. The CDR3 DNA follows: TGTGCCAGCAGCCCCTCCGACAGGGGAGGGAAGGCTTTCTTT. The complete variable domain, with remaining parts taken from reference TRBV2 and TRBJ1-1, reads EPEVTQTPSHQVTQMGQEVILRCVPISNHLYFYWYRQILGQKVEFLVSFYNNEISEKSEIFDDQFSVERPDGSNFTLKIRSTKLEDSAMYFCASSPSDRGGKAFFGQGTRLTVV.

This clonotype has more than one count but fewer than ten. The CDR3 sequence is CSAFDRGRVRASNQPQHF. CDR3 in DNA: TGCAGTGCATTTGACAGGGGGCGCGTCCGGGCCTCAAATCAGCCCCAGCATTTT. The genes are TRBV20-1 and TRBJ1-5; 10 positions agree with TRBD1. The CDR3 loop spans 18 amino acids. The germline V gene encodes CDR1 DFQATT and CDR2 SNEGSKA (reference sequence). V trimming: 6 bases; J trimming: 4 bases; junction bases outside the gene matches: 18.

The chain is built from TRBV12-3 or TRBV12-4 and TRBJ1-3; a weak D match, TRBD1 (6 bases). The V gene lost 3 bases and the J gene lost 8 bases, with 17 bases spanning the gap. The CDR3 totals 15 residues. For the CDR3, the DNA is TGTGCCAGCAGTTTTGTCAGGGGCCCCGGGGACACCATATATTTT. It codes for CASSFVRGPGDTIYF.

This clonotype was counted only a few times. V usage is TRBV5-1 and J usage is TRBJ2-1, with 7 positions matching TRBD2. V was pared by 0 bases and J by 0 bases, with 6 bases of the junction left unmatched. This CDR3 region has 17 residues. Germline V CDR1 and CDR2: SGHRS, YFSETQ. CDR3 amino acids: CASSLGYGGGSYNEQFF. The CDR3 coding sequence is TGCGCCAGCAGCTTGGGATACGGCGGGGGCTCCTACAATGAGCAGTTCTTC.